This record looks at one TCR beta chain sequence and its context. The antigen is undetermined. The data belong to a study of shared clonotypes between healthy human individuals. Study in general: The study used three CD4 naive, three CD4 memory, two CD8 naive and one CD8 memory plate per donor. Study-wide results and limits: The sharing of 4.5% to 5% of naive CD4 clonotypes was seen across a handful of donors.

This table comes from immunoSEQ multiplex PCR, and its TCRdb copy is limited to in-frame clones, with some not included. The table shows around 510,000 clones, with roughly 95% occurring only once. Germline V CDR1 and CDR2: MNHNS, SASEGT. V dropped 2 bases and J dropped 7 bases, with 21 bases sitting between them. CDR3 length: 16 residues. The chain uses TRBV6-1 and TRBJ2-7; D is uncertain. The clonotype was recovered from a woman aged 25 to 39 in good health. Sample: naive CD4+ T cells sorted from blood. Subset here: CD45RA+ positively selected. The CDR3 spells CASSELPDSSFGEQYF. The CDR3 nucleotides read TGTGCCAGCAGTGAACTCCCCGACTCATCGTTCGGGGAGCAGTACTTC.